The clone carrying this TCR beta chain was detected a few times. The antigen is undetermined. This CDR3 comprises 15 residues. The V and J ends lost 8 bases and 1 base respectively, with 21 bases between them. Germline V gene sequence: CDR1 DFQATT, CDR2 SNEGSKA (reference sequence). The source of the sample is a study of CD8 T cells in ankylosing spondylitis. Study results and caveats: The clones that were linked to disease were reported to be significantly enriched in matched synovial fluid samples from ankylosing spondylitis patients. A motif of 7 or 8 highly homologous TCR beta variants was seen as apparently characteristic of ankylosing spondylitis blood.

TCRdb reprocessed the 5' RACE reads via MiXCR and lists one record per CDR3 protein. The data hold hundreds of thousands of distinct CDR3 sequences, with approximately 17% observed a single time. The TCR sequence derives from a male donor with ankylosing spondylitis. The chain uses TRBV20-1 and TRBJ2-7, with D perhaps TRBD2 (5 bases). Sequencing was carried out using blood, either unsorted or a sorted T cell fraction (not recorded which). For the CDR3, the DNA is TGCAGTCCATTAAACCAAATCTCGGGGTCCTACGAGCAGTACTTC. Translated, it gives CSPLNQISGSYEQYF.